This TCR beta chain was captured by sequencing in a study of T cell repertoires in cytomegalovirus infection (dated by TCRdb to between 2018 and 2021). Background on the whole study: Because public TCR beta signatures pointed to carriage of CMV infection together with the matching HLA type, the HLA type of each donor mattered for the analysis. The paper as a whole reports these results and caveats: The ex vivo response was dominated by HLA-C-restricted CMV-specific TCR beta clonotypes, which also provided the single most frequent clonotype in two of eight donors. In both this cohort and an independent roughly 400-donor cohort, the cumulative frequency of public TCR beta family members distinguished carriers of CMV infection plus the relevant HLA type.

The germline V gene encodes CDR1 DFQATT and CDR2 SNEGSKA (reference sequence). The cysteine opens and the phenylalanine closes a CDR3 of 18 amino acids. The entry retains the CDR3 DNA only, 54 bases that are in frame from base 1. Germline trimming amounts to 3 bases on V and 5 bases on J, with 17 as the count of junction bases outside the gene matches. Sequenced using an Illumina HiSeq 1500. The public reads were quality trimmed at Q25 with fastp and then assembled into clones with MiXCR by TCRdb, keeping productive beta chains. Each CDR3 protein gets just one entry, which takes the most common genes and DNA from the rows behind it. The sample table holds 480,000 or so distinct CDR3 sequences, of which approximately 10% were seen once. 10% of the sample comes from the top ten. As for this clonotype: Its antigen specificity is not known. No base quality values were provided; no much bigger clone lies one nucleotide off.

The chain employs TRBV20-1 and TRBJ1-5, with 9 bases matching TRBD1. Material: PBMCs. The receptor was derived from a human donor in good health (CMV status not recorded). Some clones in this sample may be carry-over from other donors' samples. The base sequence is TGCAGTGCTAGCCTCCGCGGGACAGGGCCGCGGGGAGATCAGCCCCAGCATTTT. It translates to CSASLRGTGPRGDQPQHF.